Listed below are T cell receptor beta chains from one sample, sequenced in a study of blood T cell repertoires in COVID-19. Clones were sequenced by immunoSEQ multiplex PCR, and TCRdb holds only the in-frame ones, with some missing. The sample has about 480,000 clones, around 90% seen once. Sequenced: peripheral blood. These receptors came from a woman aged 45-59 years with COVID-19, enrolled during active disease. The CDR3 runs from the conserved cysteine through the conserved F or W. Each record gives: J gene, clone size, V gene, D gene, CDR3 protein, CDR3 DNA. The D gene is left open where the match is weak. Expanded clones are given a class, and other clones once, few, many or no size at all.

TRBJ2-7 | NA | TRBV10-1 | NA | CASSDTRSYPYEQYF | TGCGCCAGCAGTGATACCCGGTCCTACCCCTACGAGCAGTACTTC
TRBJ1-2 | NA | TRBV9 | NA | CASTYSPGSNYGYTF | TGTGCCAGCACTTATAGTCCCGGGTCTAACTATGGCTACACCTTC
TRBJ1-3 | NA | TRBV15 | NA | CATSSAGNTIYF | TGTGCCACCTCTTCGGCTGGAAACACCATATATTTT
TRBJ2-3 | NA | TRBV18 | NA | CASSPGQRTDTQYF | TGTGCCAGCTCACCTGGCCAACGCACAGATACGCAGTATTTT
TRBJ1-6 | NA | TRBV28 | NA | CASGTLAGTYNSPLHF | TGTGCCAGCGGAACTTTAGCCGGGACTTATAATTCACCCCTCCACTTT
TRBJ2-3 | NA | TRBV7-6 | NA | CASSSTITPGATQYF | TGTGCCAGCAGCTCCACGATAACGCCTGGAGCAACGCAGTATTTT
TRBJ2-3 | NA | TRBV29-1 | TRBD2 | CSVEGGSGDTQYF | TGCAGCGTGGAGGGAGGGTCGGGAGATACGCAGTATTTT
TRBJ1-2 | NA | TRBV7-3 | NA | CASSPQEDSARYGYTF | TGTGCCAGCAGCCCCCAAGAGGATTCAGCCCGCTATGGCTACACCTTC
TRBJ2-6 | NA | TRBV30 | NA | CAWAVSGANVLTF | TGTGCCTGGGCGGTCTCTGGCGCCAACGTCCTGACTTTC
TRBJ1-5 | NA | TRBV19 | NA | CASSPGAEPQHF | TGTGCCAGTAGTCCAGGGGCGGAACCCCAGCATTTT
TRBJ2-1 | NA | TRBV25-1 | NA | CASSEFLQGGNEQFF | TGTGCCAGCAGTGAATTTCTGCAGGGTGGCAATGAGCAGTTCTTC
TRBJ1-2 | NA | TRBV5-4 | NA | CASSLQMAGLPYGYTF | TGTGCCAGCAGCTTGCAGATGGCAGGGCTCCCCTATGGCTACACCTTC
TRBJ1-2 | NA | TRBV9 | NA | CASSVGGRGDYGYTF | TGTGCCAGCAGCGTTGGCGGTCGGGGAGACTATGGCTACACCTTC
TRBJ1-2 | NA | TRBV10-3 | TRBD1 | CAISGGQGRRYTF | TGTGCCATCAGTGGGGGACAGGGTAGACGCTACACCTTC
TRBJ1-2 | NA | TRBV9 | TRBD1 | CASSVGQGEYGYTF | TGTGCCAGCAGCGTCGGACAGGGAGAGTATGGCTACACCTTC
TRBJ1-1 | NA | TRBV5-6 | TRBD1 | CASSWDRVTEAFF | TGTGCCAGCAGTTGGGACAGGGTCACTGAAGCTTTCTTT
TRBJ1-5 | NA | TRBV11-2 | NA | CASSLDLVQPQHF | TGTGCCAGCAGCTTAGATCTTGTACAGCCCCAGCATTTT
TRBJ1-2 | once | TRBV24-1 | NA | CATSKGFGYTF | TGTGCCACCAGTAAGGGGTTCGGCTACACCTTC
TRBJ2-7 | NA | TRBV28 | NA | CASSLPGNYEQYF | TGTGCCAGCAGTTTGCCAGGGAACTACGAGCAGTACTTC
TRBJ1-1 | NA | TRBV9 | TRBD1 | CASSSGQGVEAFF | TGTGCCAGCAGCTCAGGACAGGGGGTTGAAGCTTTCTTT
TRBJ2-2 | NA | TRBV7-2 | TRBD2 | CASSSDTSGVTGELFF | TGTGCCAGCAGCTCCGACACTAGCGGGGTGACCGGGGAGCTGTTTTTT
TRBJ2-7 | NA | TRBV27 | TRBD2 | CASSLFGGGAYEQYF | TGTGCCAGCAGTTTATTCGGGGGGGGTGCCTACGAGCAGTACTTC
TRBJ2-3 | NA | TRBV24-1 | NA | CAIPPRLVFTSTDTQYF | TGTGCCATCCCGCCGAGACTAGTGTTCACTAGCACAGATACGCAGTATTTT
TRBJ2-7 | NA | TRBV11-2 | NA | CASSLARQPGEQYF | TGTGCCAGCAGCTTAGCCCGACAGCCGGGCGAGCAGTACTTC
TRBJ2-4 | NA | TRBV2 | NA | CANNRVSGKNIQYF | TGTGCAAACAACAGGGTGTCTGGCAAAAACATTCAGTACTTC
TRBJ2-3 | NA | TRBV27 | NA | CASSLSLGDTQYF | TGTGCCAGCAGTTTAAGCCTCGGGGATACGCAGTATTTT
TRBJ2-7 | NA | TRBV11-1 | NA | CASSLQGYEQYF | TGTGCCAGCAGCCTCCAGGGTTACGAGCAGTACTTC
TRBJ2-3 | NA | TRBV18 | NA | CASSPRGSGGGTDTQYF | TGTGCCAGCTCACCACGGGGGTCCGGGGGTGGCACAGATACGCAGTATTTT
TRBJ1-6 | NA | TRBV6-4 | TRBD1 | CASSARTGVSPLHF | TGTGCCAGCAGTGCGAGGACAGGGGTTTCACCCCTCCACTTT
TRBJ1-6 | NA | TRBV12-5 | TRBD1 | CASGLIAGQGYSPLHF | TGTGCTAGTGGTTTGATCGCGGGACAGGGCTATTCACCCCTCCACTTT
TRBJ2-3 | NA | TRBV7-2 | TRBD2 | CASSSRTSENTDTQYF | TGTGCCAGCAGCTCCAGGACTAGCGAAAACACAGATACGCAGTATTTT
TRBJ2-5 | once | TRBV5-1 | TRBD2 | CASSPGGGETQYF | TGCGCCAGCAGCCCGGGGGGTGGAGAGACCCAGTACTTC
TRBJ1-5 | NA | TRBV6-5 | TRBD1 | CASSSPDRGMQQPQHF | TGTGCCAGCAGTTCCCCAGACAGGGGCATGCAGCAGCCCCAGCATTTT
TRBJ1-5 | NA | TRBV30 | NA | CAWSVSAGKFTNQPQHF | TGTGCCTGGAGTGTATCGGCAGGGAAATTTACCAATCAGCCCCAGCATTTT
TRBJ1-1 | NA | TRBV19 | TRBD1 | CASAPDRDTEAFF | TGTGCCAGTGCTCCGGACAGGGACACTGAAGCTTTCTTT
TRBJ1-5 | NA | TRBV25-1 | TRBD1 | CASSGDSSPQHF | TGTGCCAGCAGTGGGGACAGTTCGCCCCAGCATTTT
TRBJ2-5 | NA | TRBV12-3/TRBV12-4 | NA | CASSFSEHPRYF | TGTGCCAGCAGTTTTTCTGAGCACCCTCGGTACTTC